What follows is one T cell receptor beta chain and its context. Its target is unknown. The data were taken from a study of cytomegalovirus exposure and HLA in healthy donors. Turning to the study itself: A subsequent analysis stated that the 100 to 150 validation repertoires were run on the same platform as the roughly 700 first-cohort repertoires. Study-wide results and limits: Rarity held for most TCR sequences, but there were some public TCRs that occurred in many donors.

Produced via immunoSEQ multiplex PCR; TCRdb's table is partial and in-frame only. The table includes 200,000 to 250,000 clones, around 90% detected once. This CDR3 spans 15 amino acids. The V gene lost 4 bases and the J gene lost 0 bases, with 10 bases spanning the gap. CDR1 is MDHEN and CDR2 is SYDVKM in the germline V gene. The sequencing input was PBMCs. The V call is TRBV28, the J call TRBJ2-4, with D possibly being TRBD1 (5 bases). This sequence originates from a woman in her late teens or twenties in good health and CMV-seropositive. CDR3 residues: CASSSNRLAKNIQYF. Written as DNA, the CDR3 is TGTGCCAGCAGTTCCAACAGGCTAGCCAAAAACATTCAGTACTTC.